These 14 T cell receptor beta chains share one sample of origin, sequenced in a study of blood T cell repertoires in COVID-19. Data came from immunoSEQ multiplex PCR; TCRdb stores just in-frame clones and leaves some out. The sample contains about 240,000 clones, more than 75% of which appear only once. The specimen sequenced was PBMCs or T cells enriched from blood (not recorded which). The receptors come from a woman between 40 and 55 years old with acute COVID-19.

The genes are TRBV19 and TRBJ1-2, with D hard to call. Germline V lookup: CDR1 LNHDA, CDR2 SQIVND (reference sequence). Trimming took 1 base from V and 4 from J, leaving 10 bases between them. The CDR3 is made up of 14 amino acids. Here the CDR3 reads CASSIGEAIYGYTF. The CDR3 DNA reads as TGTGCCAGTAGTATAGGGGAGGCAATCTATGGCTACACCTTC.

The V call is TRBV7-9, the J call TRBJ2-1, with 12 bases identical to TRBD2. From germline, CDR1 is SEHNR and CDR2 FQNEAQ (reference sequence). The CDR3 consists of 16 residues. The J segment lost 3 bases and the V segment lost 4 bases, leaving 4 bases of the junction unmatched. DNA for the CDR3: TGTGCCAGCAGCTCCCTGGGACTAGCGGGCTACAATGAGCAGTTCTTC. The encoded protein is CASSSLGLAGYNEQFF.

This chain's CDR3 is CASSLVRRYADTQYF. The CDR3 DNA reads as TGTGCCAGCAGCTTAGTTCGGCGGTATGCCGATACGCAGTATTTT. The chain joins TRBV11-3 to TRBJ2-3; D remains ambiguous. The CDR3 contains 15 residues. V gave up 1 base and J gave up 6 bases, with 14 bases separating them. Germline V gene sequence: CDR1 SGHNT, CDR2 YENEEA. The variable domain in full, completed from reference TRBV11-3 and TRBJ2-3, reads EAGVVQSPRYKIIEKKQPVAFWCNPISGHNTLYWYLQNLGQGPELLIRYENEEAVDDSQLPKDRFSAERLKGVDSTLKIQPAELGDSAVYLCASSLVRRYADTQYFGPGTRLTVL.

V and J are TRBV10-1 and TRBJ2-1; 11 nucleotides match TRBD2. J was trimmed by 0 bases and V by 6 bases; bases with no gene match: 7. The CDR3 totals 17 residues. Germline loops: CDR1 WNHNN, CDR2 SYGVQD (reference sequence). Written as DNA, the CDR3 is TGCGCCAGCAGCCGACTAGCGGGACTTTCCTCCTACAATGAGCAGTTCTTC. Protein sequence: CASSRLAGLSSYNEQFF.

The count of this clone is one. This chain links TRBV9 with TRBJ2-7, with D perhaps matching TRBD2 (5 bases). Germline V lookup: CDR1 SGDLS, CDR2 YYNGEE. Between the trimmed V and J ends, which lost 3 bases and 2 bases, there was a span of 9 bases. The CDR3 loop spans 13 amino acids. The CDR3 nucleotides are TGTGCCAGCAGCGCGGGATCAACCTACGAGCAGTACTTC. This gives the protein CASSAGSTYEQYF.

V gene TRBV28 combines with J gene TRBJ1-1; D is possibly TRBD1 (6 bases). V was cut by 6 bases and J by 1 base, with 12 bases left in between. Germline CDR1 and CDR2: MDHEN and SYDVKM. The CDR3 covers 14 residues. This chain's CDR3 is CASSLGQKNTEAFF. CDR3 DNA sequence: TGTGCCAGCAGCCTAGGACAGAAGAACACTGAAGCTTTCTTT. Full variable domain (remainder filled in from reference TRBV28 and TRBJ1-1): DVKVTQSSRYLVKRTGEKVFLECVQDMDHENMFWYRQDPGLGLRLIYFSYDVKMKEKGDIPEGYSVSREKKERFSLILESASTNQTSMYLCASSLGQKNTEAFFGQGTRLTVV.

In DNA, the CDR3 is TGCGCCAGCAGCTTGGGGACTAGCGGGATCCACGAGCAGTACTTC. Its translation is CASSLGTSGIHEQYF. The chain is built from TRBV5-1 and TRBJ2-7; 12 bases are shared with TRBD2. Germline V gene data show CDR1 as SGHRS and CDR2 as YFSETQ. CDR3 length equals 15 residues. V shed 0 bases and J 5 bases; nucleotides not matched to a gene: 3.

The chain uses TRBV20-1 and TRBJ2-3; the match to TRBD2 covers 10 bases. Germline CDR1 DFQATT, CDR2 SNEGSKA (reference sequence). The CDR3 length is 16 residues. Trimming cost V 3 bases and J 0 bases; bases outside gene matches: 6. The CDR3 is CSASPQTSGSTDTQYF. CDR3 DNA: TGCAGTGCTAGTCCCCAGACTAGCGGGAGCACAGATACGCAGTATTTT.

The chain recombines TRBV5-4 with TRBJ2-5; TRBD2 aligns across 9 bases. Trimming cost V 0 bases and J 5 bases; bases outside gene matches: 5. The germline gives CDR1 SGHNT, CDR2 YYREEE (reference sequence). The CDR3 consists of 15 residues. The CDR3: CASSLVSGRMETQYF. The DNA for the CDR3 is TGTGCCAGCAGCTTGGTTAGCGGGAGAATGGAGACCCAGTACTTC.

In its sample, this clone was seen a few times. The gene calls are TRBV2 and TRBJ1-1; tentative D call: TRBD1 (6 bases). The V end was cut by 6 bases, the J end by 0 bases, with 17 bases between. Germline CDR1 reads SNHLY; CDR2 reads FYNNEI. The CDR3 consists of 16 residues. CDR3 sequence (DNA): TGTGCCAGCAGAGGGGACATTCAATGGATGAACACTGAAGCTTTCTTT. This codes for CASRGDIQWMNTEAFF.

The chain recombines TRBV9 with TRBJ1-5; D not certain. Trimming stripped 0 bases from V and 1 base from J, with 5 bases between. CDR1 is SGDLS, CDR2 YYNGEE, per germline. The CDR3 runs to 14 residues. The CDR3: CASSVGHSNQPQHF. The CDR3, as DNA: TGTGCCAGCAGCGTAGGGCACAGCAATCAGCCCCAGCATTTT.

CDR3: CASRTRNSYNEQFF. The CDR3, as DNA: TGTGCCAGCAGAACAAGGAACAGCTACAATGAGCAGTTCTTC. This chain joins TRBV6-5 and TRBJ2-1; no firm D call. This CDR3 has 14 amino acids. Trimming removed 6 bases from V and 3 bases from J, with 12 bases in between. Germline V gives CDR1 MNHEY, CDR2 SVGAGI.

J is TRBJ2-2 and V is TRBV19, with 8 bases lining up with TRBD1. J lost 4 bases, V lost 5 bases, and 3 bases had no gene match. In germline, CDR1 is LNHDA, CDR2 SQIVND (reference sequence). The CDR3 totals 14 residues. DNA of the CDR3: TGTGCCAGTAGTCCAGACAGGGGCACCGGGGAGCTGTTTTTT. Encoded protein: CASSPDRGTGELFF. Supplemented by reference TRBV19 and TRBJ2-2, the full variable domain reads DGGITQSPKYLFRKEGQNVTLSCEQNLNHDAMYWYRQDPGQGLRLIYYSQIVNDFQKGDIAEGYSVSREKKESFPLTVTSAQKNPTAFYLCASSPDRGTGELFFGEGSRLTVL.

The V call is TRBV6-5, the J call TRBJ2-3, with 7 bases fitting TRBD2. V was clipped by 4 bases and J by 14 bases; unmatched bases: 12. CDR1 and CDR2 from the germline V gene are MNHEY and SVGAGI. The CDR3 sequence is 13 residues long. The CDR3 here is CASSSTSGTEVYF. The CDR3 nucleotides are TGTGCCAGCAGTTCGACCAGCGGGACTGAGGTGTATTTT.